The present T cell receptor (beta chain) was sequenced within a study of blood T cell repertoires in COVID-19. Study in general: The United States, Italy and Spain supplied acute and convalescent COVID-19 samples. PBMCs, B-cell-depleted T cells, or T cells provided the cDNA or gDNA that made up the material.

Per the original data handling: Nucleated cell counts were estimated from reference gene primer amplification. Method: immunoSEQ multiplex PCR; TCRdb's copy keeps in-frame clones and lacks some. V and J calls plus clone size are reproduced from that table; the DNA served to infer D and trimming. The sample has 150,000 to 200,000 clones; 84% are singletons. This CDR3 comprises 14 residues. V lost 4 bases and J lost 8, with 17 bases in between. Per the germline V gene, CDR1 is LGHNA and CDR2 is YNFKEQ. The TCR originated in a human donor with acute or convalescent COVID-19. The donor label of this sample is uncertain. The genes are TRBV4-2 and TRBJ1-2, with D possibly matching TRBD1 (5 bases). Sequenced sample: peripheral blood. Here the CDR3 DNA reads TGTGCCAGCAGCCTTACGGGGGAGAGAGTGGGCTACACCTTC. This encodes CASSLTGERVGYTF.